Below, 11 T cell receptor beta chains from the same sample are listed, as sequenced in a study of blood T cell repertoires in COVID-19. Clones were sequenced by immunoSEQ multiplex PCR, and TCRdb holds only the in-frame ones, with some missing. This repertoire shows 200,000 to 300,000 clones, 88% found once; its top ten account for roughly 6%. The sample consisted of peripheral blood. These receptor sequences come from a woman aged 30 to 39 with COVID-19, enrolled during active disease.

This clone was counted only a few times. The chain combines TRBV29-1 with TRBJ1-1; D unresolved. V lost 5 bases to trimming and J lost 0 bases, with 7 bases between them. In germline, CDR1 is SQVTM, CDR2 ANQGSEA. This CDR3 spans 12 amino acids. CDR3 region: CSVKGLNTEAFF. The CDR3 nucleotides read TGCAGCGTTAAAGGGCTGAACACTGAAGCTTTCTTT.

V usage is TRBV4-1 and J usage is TRBJ1-2; no reliable D call. CDR3 length: 14 residues. CDR1 MGHRA and CDR2 YSYEKL come from the germline V gene. Trimming cost V 0 bases and J 4 bases, with 9 bases left between them. For the CDR3, the DNA is TGCGCCAGCAGCCAAGATTTGCAGGTCTATGGCTACACCTTC. Translation gives CASSQDLQVYGYTF.

V gene TRBV7-9 combines with J gene TRBJ2-2; D remains unclear. The length of the CDR3 is 13 residues. Germline CDR1 reads SEHNR; CDR2 reads FQNEAQ (reference sequence). Trimming left V 2 bases short and J 7 bases short, with 8 bases between. The CDR3 reads CASSLFRGGELFF. The CDR3 DNA reads TGTGCCAGCAGCTTATTCCGAGGCGGGGAGCTGTTTTTT.

This chain connects TRBV18 to TRBJ1-2; 8 bases agree with TRBD1. The length of the CDR3 is 17 residues. The V segment lost 3 bases and the J segment 1 base; nucleotides outside the gene matches: 10. Germline V gene sequence: CDR1 KGHSH, CDR2 LQKENI. CDR3 residues: CASSPGQAAPLNYGYTF. Written as DNA, the CDR3 is TGTGCCAGCTCACCGGGACAGGCGGCCCCTCTTAACTATGGCTACACCTTC.

The rearrangement joins TRBV5-8 to TRBJ2-3; 9 positions match TRBD1. CDR1 is SGHTS, CDR2 YDEGEE, per germline. The CDR3 has 14 residues. V lost 4 bases, J lost 9 bases, and 9 bases stayed unmatched. CDR3 bases: TGTGCCAGCAGCCCGGGACAGGGATATAGCACGCAGTATTTT. Encoded protein: CASSPGQGYSTQYF.

The gene calls are TRBV2 and TRBJ2-5; the match to TRBD1 covers 7 bases. The CDR3 loop spans 15 amino acids. CDR1 SNHLY and CDR2 FYNNEI come from the germline V gene. V lost 5 bases and J lost 1; bases outside the gene matches: 7. CDR3 region: CASSTQGQSQETQYF. The CDR3 DNA is TGTGCCAGCAGTACTCAGGGACAGTCCCAAGAGACCCAGTACTTC.

The chain carries TRBV2 and TRBJ1-2; D gene ambiguous. The CDR3 extends over 14 amino acids. The V and J ends lost 6 bases and 1 base respectively, with 12 bases between them. CDR1 and CDR2 from the germline V gene are SNHLY and FYNNEI. CDR3 nucleotide sequence: TGTGCCAGCAGATCTTTCGGGAGTAACTATGGCTACACCTTC. Its protein is CASRSFGSNYGYTF. The whole variable domain, filled in from reference TRBV2 and TRBJ1-2, reads EPEVTQTPSHQVTQMGQEVILRCVPISNHLYFYWYRQILGQKVEFLVSFYNNEISEKSEIFDDQFSVERPDGSNFTLKIRSTKLEDSAMYFCASRSFGSNYGYTFGSGTRLTVV.

V gene TRBV5-1 combines with J gene TRBJ2-2, with 9 bases that match TRBD2. Germline CDR1 and CDR2: SGHRS and YFSETQ. The CDR3 extends over 16 amino acids. The V gene end was trimmed by 3 bases and the J gene end by 5 bases; junction bases not matched to a gene: 8. The CDR3 DNA reads as TGCGCCAGCAGCTCCCCCGCGGGGGGGCAGACCGGGGAGCTGTTTTTT. It translates to CASSSPAGGQTGELFF.

The CDR3 here is CASSSETGRYNSPLHF. Here the CDR3 DNA reads TGTGCCAGCAGCTCGGAGACAGGACGATATAATTCACCCCTCCACTTT. V usage is TRBV5-6 and J usage is TRBJ1-6; D is possibly TRBD1 (6 bases). Trimming pared 3 bases from V and 4 bases from J, leaving 14 bases between. CDR1 is SGHDT and CDR2 is YYEEEE in the germline V gene. The CDR3 sequence is 16 residues long. The whole variable domain, remainder taken from reference TRBV5-6 and TRBJ1-6, is DAGVTQSPTHLIKTRGQQVTLRCSPKSGHDTVSWYQQALGQGPQFIFQYYEEEERQRGNFPDRFSGHQFPNYSSELNVNALLLGDSALYLCASSSETGRYNSPLHFGNGTRLTVT.

Comment on this clone: At the DNA level, this CDR3 is encoded by other sequences in the same sample as well. The chain couples TRBV4-3 to TRBJ1-3; TRBD1 aligns across 8 bases. This CDR3 is built from 17 residues. The ends lost 0 bases at V and 0 bases at J; junction bases unmatched: 4. Per the germline V gene, CDR1 is LGHNA and CDR2 is YSLEER. CDR3 region: CASSQDVGTGSGNTIYF. DNA of the CDR3: TGCGCCAGCAGCCAAGATGTGGGGACAGGCTCTGGAAACACCATATATTTT.

This clone has just one count. The rearrangement uses TRBV4-1 and TRBJ1-5; TRBD1 is a possible D gene (5 bases). Germline-derived CDR1 and CDR2 are MGHRA and YSYEKL. There are 18 residues in the CDR3. Between the trimmed V and J ends, which lost 2 bases and 5 bases, there was a span of 22 bases. DNA of the CDR3: TGCGCCAGCAGCCAAAGAGACAATGGGGCGCATAATTATCAGCCCCAGCATTTT. Residues: CASSQRDNGAHNYQPQHF.